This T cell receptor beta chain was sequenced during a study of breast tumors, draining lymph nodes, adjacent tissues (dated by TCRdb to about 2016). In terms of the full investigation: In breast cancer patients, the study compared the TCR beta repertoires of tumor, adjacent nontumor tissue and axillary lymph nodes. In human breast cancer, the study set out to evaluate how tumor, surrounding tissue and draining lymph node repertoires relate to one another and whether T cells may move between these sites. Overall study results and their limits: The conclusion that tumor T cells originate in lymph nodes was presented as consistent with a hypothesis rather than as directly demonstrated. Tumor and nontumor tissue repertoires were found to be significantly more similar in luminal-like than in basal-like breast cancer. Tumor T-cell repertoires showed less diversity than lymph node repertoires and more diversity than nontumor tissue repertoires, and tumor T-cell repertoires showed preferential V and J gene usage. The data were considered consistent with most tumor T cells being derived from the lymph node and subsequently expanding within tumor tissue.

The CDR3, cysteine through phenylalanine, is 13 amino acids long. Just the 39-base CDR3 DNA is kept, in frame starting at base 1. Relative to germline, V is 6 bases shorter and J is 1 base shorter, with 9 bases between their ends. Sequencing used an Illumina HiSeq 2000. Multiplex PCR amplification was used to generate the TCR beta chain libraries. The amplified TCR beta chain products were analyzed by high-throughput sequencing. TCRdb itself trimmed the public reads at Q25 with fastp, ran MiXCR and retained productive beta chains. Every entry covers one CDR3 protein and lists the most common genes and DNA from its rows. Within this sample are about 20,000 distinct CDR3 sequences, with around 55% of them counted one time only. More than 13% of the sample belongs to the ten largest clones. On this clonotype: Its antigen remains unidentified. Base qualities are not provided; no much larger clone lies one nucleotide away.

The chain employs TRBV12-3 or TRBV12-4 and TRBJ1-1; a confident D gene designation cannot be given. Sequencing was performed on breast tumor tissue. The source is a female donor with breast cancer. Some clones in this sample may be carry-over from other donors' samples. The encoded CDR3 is CASRTWKNTEAFF. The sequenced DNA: TGTGCCAGCAGAACTTGGAAGAACACTGAAGCTTTCTTT.